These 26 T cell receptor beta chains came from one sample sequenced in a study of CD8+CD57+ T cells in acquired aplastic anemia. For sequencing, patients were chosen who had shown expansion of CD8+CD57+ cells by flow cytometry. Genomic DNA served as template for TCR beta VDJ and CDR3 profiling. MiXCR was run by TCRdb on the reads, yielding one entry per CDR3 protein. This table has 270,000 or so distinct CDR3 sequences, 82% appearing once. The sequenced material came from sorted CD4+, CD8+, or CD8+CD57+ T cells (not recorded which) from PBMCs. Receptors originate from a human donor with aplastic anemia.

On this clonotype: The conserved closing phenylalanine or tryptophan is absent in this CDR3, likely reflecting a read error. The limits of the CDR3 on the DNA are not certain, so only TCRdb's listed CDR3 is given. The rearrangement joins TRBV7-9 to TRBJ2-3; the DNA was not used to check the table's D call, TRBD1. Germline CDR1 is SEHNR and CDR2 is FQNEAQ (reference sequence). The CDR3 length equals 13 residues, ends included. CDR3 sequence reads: CASSFGRSGGRDD.

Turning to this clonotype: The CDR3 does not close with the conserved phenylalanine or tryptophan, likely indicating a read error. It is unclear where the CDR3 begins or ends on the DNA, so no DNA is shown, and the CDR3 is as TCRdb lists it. This CDR3 is CATSIGASQETQYLGP. The rearrangement uses TRBV15 and TRBJ2-6; the D segment call TRBD2 is taken from the table without a DNA check. The CDR3 extends over 16 residues, inclusive of both ends. In germline, CDR1 is LNHNV, CDR2 YYDKDF (reference sequence).

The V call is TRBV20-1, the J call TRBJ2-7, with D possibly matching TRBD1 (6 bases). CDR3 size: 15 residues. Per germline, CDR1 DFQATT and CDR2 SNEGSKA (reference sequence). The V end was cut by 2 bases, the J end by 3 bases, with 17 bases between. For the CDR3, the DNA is TGCAGTGCTAGAAGCCCCACAGGGATACTCTACGAGCAGTACTTC. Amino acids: CSARSPTGILYEQYF.

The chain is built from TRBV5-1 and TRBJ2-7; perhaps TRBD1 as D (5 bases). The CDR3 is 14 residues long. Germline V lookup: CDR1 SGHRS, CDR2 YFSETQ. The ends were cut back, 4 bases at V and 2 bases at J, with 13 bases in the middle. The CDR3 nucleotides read TGCGCCAGCAGCCAGAAACAGGTCCCCTACGAGCAGTACTTC. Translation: CASSQKQVPYEQYF.

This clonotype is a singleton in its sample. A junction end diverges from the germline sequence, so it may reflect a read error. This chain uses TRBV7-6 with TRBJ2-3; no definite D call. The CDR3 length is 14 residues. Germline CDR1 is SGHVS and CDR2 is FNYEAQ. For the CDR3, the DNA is TGTGCCAGCAGCTCCGGTCGAGGACCCGATAGCAATCAGTTT. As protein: CASSSGRGPDSNQF.

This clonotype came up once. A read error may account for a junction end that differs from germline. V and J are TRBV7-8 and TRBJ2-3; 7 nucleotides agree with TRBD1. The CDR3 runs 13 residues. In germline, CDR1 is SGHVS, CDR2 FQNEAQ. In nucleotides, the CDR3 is TGTACCAGCGGCGAAGGGGGCACAGACACTCCGTATTTT. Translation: CTSGEGGTDTPYF.

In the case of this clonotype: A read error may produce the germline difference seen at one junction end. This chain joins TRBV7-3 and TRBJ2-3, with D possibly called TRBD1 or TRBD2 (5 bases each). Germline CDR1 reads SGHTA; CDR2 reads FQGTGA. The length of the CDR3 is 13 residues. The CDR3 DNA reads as TGTGCCAGCGGGGATGGGGGAAGAGATGCGCAGTATTTT. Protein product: CASGDGGRDAQYF.

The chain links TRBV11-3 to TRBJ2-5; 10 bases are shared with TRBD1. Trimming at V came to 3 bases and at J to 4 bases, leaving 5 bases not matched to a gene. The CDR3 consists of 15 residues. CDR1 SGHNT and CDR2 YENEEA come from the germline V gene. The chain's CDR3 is CASSFDRTGGETQYF. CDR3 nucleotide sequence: TGTGCCAGCAGCTTTGATCGGACAGGGGGAGAGACCCAGTACTTC.

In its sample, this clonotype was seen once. The DNA of the CDR3 is TGTGCCAGCAGCTTAGTTTTTACCAGGGGATGGAGTTCCGGGCAGTACTTC. It codes for CASSLVFTRGWSSGQYF. V is TRBV11-2 and J is TRBJ2-7; a possible D gene is TRBD1 (6 bases). Germline CDR1 and CDR2: SGHAT and FQNNGV. The CDR3 spans 17 residues. Trimming cost V 1 base and J 9 bases, with 25 bases left between them. Variable domain in full (rest from reference TRBV11-2 and TRBJ2-7): EAGVAQSPRYKIIEKRQSVAFWCNPISGHATLYWYQQILGQGPKLLIQFQNNGVVDDSQLPKDRFSAERLKGVDSTLKIQPAKLEDSAVYLCASSLVFTRGWSSGQYFGPGTRLTVT.

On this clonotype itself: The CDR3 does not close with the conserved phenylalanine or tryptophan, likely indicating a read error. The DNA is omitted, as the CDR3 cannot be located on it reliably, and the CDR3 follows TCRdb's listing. CDR3 loop: CASGGPGDAQVN. The chain couples TRBV7-9 to TRBJ2-4; TRBD1 is the table's D call and was not checked against the DNA. From germline, CDR1 is SEHNR and CDR2 FQNEAQ (reference sequence). The CDR3 region is 12 residues in length, termini included.

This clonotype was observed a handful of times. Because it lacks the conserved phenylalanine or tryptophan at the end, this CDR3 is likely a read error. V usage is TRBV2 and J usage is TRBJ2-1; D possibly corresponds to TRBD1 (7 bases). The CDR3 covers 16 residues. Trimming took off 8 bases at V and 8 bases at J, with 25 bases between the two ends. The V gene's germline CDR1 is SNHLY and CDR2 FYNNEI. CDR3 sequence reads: CASGQGGGNAQDEQFC. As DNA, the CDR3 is TGTGCCAGCGGCCAGGGGGGCGGAAACGCTCAGGATGAGCAGTTCTGC.

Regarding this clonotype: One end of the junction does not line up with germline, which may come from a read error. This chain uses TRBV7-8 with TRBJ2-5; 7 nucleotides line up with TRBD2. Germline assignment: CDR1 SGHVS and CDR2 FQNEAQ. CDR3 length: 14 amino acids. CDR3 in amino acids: CASSFWEGAETLYF. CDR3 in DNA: TGTGCCAGCAGTTTCTGGGAGGGAGCAGAGACCCTGTACTTC.

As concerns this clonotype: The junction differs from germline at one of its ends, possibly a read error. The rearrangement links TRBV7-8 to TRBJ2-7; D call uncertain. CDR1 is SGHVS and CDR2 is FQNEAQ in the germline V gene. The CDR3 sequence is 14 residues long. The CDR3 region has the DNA TGTGCCAGCAGCTGCCCGGGCCGAGCCTACGAGCAGTATTTC. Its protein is CASSCPGRAYEQYF. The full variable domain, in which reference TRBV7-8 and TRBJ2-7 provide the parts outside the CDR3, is GAGVSQSPRYKVAKRGQDVALRCDPISGHVSLFWYQQALGQGPEFLTYFQNEAQLDKSGLPSDRFFAERPEGSVSTLKIQRTQQEDSAVYLCASSCPGRAYEQYFGPGTRLTVT.

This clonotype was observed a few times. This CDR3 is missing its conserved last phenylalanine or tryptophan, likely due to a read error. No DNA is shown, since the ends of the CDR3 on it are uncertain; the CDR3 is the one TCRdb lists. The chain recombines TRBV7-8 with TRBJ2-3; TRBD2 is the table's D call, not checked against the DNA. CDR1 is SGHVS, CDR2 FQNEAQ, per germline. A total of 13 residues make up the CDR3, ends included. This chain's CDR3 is CASGVAGGADTQY.

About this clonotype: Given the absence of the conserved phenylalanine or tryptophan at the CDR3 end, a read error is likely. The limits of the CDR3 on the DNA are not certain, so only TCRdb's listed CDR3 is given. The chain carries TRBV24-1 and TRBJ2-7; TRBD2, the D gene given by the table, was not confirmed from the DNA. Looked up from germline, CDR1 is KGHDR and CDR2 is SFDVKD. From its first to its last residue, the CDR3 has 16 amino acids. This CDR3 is CATSAPTGASGSGNYN.

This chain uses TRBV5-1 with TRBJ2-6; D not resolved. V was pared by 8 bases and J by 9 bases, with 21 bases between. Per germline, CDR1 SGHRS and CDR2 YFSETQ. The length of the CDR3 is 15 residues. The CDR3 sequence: CASPRTGRPGNVLTF. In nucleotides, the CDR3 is TGCGCCAGTCCCAGGACGGGCCGTCCGGGCAACGTCCTGACTTTC.

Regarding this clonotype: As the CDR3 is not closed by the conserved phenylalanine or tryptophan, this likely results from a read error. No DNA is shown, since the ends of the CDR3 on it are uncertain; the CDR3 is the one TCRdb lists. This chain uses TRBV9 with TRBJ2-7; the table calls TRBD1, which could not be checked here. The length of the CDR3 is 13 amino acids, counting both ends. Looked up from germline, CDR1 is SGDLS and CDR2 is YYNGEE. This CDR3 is CASSGGDRQGRYI.

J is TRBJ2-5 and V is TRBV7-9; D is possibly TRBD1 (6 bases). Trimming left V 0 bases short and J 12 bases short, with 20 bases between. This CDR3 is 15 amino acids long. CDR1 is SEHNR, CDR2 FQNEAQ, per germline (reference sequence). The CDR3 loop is CASSLADGTKENEYF. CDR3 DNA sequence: TGTGCCAGCAGCTTAGCCGATGGGACAAAAGAGAACGAGTACTTC.

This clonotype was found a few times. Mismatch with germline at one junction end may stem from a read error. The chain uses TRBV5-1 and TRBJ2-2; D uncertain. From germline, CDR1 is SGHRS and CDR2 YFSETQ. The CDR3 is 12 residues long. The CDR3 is CASSLRTDEQFF. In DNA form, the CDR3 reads TGCGCCAGCAGCTTGCGTACAGATGAGCAGTTTTTT.

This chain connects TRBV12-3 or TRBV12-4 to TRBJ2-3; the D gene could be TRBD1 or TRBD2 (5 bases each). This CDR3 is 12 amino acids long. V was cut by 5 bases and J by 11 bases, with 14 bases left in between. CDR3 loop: CASSRVRDEQYF. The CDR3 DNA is TGTGCCAGCAGTCGAGTCAGGGACGAGCAGTATTTT.

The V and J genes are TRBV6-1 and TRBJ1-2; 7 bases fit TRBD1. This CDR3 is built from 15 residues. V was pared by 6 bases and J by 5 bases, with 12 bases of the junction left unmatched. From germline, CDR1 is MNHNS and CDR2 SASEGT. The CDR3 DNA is TGTGCCAGCAGCCAGGGGGACGGGCTCGTATATGGCTACACCTTC. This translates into CASSQGDGLVYGYTF.

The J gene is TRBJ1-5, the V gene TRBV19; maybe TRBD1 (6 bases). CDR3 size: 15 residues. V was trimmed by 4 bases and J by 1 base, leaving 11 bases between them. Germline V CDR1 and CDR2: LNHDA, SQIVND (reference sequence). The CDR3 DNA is TGTGCCAGTAGTAAACAGGGACAAAGCAATCAGCCCCAGCATTTT. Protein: CASSKQGQSNQPQHF.

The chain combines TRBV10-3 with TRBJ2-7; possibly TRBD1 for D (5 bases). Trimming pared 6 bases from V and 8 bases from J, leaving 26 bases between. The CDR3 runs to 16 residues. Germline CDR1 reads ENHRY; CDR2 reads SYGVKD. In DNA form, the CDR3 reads TGTGCCATCAGCCATTTGGGGCTGGAAGTCGAGCCCCAGCAGTACGTC. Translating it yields CAISHLGLEVEPQQYV.

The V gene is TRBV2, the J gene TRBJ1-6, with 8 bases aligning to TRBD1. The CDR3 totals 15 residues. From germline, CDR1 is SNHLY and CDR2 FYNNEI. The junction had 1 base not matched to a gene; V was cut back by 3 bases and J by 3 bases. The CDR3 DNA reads TGTGCCAGCAGTGACGGACAGGGCTATAATTCACCCCTCCACTTT. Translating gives CASSDGQGYNSPLHF.

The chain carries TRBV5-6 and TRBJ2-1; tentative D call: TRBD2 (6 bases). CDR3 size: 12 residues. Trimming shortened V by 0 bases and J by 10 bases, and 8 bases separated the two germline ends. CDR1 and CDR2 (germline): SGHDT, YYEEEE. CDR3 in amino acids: CASSLGRDEQFF. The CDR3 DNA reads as TGTGCCAGCAGCTTGGGGAGGGACGAGCAGTTCTTC.

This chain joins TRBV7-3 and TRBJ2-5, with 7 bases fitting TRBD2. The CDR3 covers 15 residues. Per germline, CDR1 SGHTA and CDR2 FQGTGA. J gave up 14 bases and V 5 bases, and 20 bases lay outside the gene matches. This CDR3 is CASSGSGRRGGNTYF. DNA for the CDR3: TGTGCCAGCAGCGGGTCGGGCCGACGGGGAGGGAACACTTACTTC.